This TCR beta chain emerged from a study of T cell responses to AZD1222 COVID-19 vaccine. Points from the study as a whole: Females outnumbered males among donors, who were mostly white British; clonal diversity was possibly underestimated. Nearly half of spike-specific TCRs reportedly target variant regions that are unmutated in the B.1.351 and B.1.1.7 variants. After the peak T cell response, and only then, were repertoires sampled. Increased Spike-specific TCR breadth and depth were observed after two AZD1222 doses.

Sequenced by immunoSEQ multiplex PCR; TCRdb stores in-frame clones only, minus some. The sample lists 70,000 to 90,000 clones, about nine tenths occurring once. Regarding this clone: Antigen unknown.

Trimming took 4 bases from V and 2 from J, leaving 14 bases between them. The CDR3 consists of 16 residues. Germline V gene lookup returns CDR1 MNHEY and CDR2 SVGEGT. The sequence came from an adult who received the AZD1222 COVID-19 vaccine. The rearrangement uses TRBV6-2 or TRBV6-3 and TRBJ2-2; TRBD1 is a possible D gene (5 bases). The specimen comprised peripheral blood, sampled 28 days after the second AZD1222 dose. The DNA for the CDR3 is TGTGCCAGCAGTTCAAACAGAAGGACAAACACCGGGGAGCTGTTTTTT. Encoded protein: CASSSNRRTNTGELFF.